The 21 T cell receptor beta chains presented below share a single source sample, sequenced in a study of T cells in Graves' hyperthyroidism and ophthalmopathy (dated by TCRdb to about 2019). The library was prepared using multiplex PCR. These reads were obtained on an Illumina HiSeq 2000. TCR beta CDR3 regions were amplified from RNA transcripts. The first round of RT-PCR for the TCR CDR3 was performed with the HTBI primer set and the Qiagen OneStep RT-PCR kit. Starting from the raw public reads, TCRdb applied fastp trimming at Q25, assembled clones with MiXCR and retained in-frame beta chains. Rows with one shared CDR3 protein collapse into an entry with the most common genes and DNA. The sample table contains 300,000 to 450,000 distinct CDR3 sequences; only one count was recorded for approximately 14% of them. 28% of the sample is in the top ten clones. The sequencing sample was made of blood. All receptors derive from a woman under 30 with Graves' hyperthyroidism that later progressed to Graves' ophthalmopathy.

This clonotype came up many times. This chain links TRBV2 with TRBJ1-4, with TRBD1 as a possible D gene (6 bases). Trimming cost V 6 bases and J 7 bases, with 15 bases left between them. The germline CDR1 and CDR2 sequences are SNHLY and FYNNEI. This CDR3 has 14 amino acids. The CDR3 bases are TGTGCCAGCAGCAGACAGGCAGAGGGTGAAAAACTGTTTTTT. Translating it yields CASSRQAEGEKLFF.

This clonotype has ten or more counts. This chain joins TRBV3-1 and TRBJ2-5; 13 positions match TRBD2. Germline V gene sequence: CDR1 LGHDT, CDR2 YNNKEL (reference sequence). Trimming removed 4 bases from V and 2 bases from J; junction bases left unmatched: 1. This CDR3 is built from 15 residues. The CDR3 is CASSRLAGGQETQYF. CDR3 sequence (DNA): TGTGCCAGCAGCCGACTAGCGGGGGGTCAAGAGACCCAGTACTTC.

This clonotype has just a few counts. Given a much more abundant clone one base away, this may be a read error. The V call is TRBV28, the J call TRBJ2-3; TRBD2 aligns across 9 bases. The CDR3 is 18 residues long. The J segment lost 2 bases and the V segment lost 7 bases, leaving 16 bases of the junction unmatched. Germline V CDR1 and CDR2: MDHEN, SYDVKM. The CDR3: CASNLAGTSLSFTDTQYF. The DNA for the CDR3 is TGTGCCAGCAATCTCGCCGGGACTAGCCTCTCTTTCACAGATACGCAGTATTTT.

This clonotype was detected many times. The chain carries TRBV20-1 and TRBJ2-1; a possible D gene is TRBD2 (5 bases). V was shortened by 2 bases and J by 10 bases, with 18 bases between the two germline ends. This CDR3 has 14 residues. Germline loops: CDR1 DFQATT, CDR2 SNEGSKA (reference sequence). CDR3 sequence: CSARTPDYALEQFF. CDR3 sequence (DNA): TGCAGTGCTAGAACCCCTGACTACGCCCTGGAGCAGTTCTTC.

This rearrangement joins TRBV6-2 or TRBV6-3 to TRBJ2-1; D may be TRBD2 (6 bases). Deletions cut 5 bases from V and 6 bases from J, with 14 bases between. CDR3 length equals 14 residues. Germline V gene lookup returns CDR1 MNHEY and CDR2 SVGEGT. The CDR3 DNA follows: TGTGCCAGCAGTCTCGCCCCTAGCGCCAATGAGCAGTTCTTC. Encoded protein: CASSLAPSANEQFF.

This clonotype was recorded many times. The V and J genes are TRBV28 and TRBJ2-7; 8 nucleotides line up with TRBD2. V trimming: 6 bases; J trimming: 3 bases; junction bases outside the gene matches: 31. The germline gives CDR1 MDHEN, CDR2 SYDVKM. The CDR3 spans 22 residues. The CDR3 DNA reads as TGTGCCAGCAGCGTTCCACTCCATTCGCGGGAGGTCACAGAAGGGTCCCTCTACGAGCAGTACTTC. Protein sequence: CASSVPLHSREVTEGSLYEQYF.

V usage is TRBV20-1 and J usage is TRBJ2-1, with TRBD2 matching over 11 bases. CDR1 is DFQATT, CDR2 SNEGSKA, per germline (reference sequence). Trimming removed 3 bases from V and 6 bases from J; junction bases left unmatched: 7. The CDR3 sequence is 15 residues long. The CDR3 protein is CSARVLAGGPNEQFF. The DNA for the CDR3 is TGCAGTGCTAGGGTCCTAGCGGGAGGCCCCAATGAGCAGTTCTTC.

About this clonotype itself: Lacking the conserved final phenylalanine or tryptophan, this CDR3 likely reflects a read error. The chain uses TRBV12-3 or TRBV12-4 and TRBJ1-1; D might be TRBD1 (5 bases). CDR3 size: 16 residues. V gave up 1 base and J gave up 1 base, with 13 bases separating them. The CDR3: CASSLGPHTGNTEAFS. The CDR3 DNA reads TGTGCCAGCAGTTTAGGCCCCCACACAGGGAACACTGAAGCTTTCTCT.

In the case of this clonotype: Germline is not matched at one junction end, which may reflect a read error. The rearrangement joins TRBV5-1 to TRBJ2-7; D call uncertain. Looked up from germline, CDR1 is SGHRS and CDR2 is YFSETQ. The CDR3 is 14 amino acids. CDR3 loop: CASSPRTGSYELYF. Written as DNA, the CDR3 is TGCGCCAGCAGCCCACGGACCGGCTCCTACGAGCTGTACTTC.

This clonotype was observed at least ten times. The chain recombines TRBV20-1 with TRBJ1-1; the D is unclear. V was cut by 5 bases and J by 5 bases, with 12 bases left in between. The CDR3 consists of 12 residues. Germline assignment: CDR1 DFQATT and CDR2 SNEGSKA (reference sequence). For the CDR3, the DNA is TGCAGTGCTCGAACAGTGGGTACTGAAGCTTTCTTT. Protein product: CSARTVGTEAFF.

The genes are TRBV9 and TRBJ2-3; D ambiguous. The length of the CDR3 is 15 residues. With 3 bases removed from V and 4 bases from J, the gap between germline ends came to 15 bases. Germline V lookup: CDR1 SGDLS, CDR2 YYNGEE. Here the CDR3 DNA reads TGTGCCAGCAGCGGGAGTCCCCAACCGCCAGATACGCAGTATTTT. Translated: CASSGSPQPPDTQYF.

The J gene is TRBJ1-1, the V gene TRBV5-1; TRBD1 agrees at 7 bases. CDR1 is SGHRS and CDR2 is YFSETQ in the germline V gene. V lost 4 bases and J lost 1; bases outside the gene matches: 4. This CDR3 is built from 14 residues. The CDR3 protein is CASSVTGANTEAFF. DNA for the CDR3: TGCGCCAGCAGCGTTACAGGGGCGAACACTGAAGCTTTCTTT.

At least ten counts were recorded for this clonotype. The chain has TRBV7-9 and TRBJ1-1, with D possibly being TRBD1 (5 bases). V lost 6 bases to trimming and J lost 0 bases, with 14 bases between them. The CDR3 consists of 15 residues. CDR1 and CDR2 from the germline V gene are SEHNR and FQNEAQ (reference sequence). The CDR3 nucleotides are TGTGCCAGCAGTTCCGGGGGGGACTTGAACACTGAAGCTTTCTTT. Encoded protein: CASSSGGDLNTEAFF.

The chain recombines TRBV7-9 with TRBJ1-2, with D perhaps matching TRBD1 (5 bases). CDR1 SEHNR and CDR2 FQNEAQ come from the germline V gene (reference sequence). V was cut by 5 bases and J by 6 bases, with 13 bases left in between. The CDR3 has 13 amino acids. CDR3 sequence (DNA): TGTGCCAGCAGCAAGCCAGGGATAGATGGCTACACCTTC. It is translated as CASSKPGIDGYTF. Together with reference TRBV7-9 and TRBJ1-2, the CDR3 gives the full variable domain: DTGVSQNPRHKITKRGQNVTFRCDPISEHNRLYWYRQTLGQGPEFLTYFQNEAQLEKSRLLSDRFSAERPKGSFSTLEIQRTEQGDSAMYLCASSKPGIDGYTFGSGTRLTVV.

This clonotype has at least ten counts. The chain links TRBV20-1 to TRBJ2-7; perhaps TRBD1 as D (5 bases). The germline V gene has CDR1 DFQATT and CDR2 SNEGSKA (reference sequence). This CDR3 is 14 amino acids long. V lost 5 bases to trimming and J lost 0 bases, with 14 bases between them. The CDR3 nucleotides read TGCAGTGCTCTGCTGGGGCAGGTCTCCTACGAGCAGTACTTC. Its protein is CSALLGQVSYEQYF.

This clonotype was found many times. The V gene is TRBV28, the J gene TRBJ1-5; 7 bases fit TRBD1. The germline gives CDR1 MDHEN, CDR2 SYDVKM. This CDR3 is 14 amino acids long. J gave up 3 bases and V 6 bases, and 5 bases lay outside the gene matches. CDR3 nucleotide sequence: TGTGCCAGCAGAAACAGGGGCCTCAATCAGCCCCAGCATTTT. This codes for CASRNRGLNQPQHF.

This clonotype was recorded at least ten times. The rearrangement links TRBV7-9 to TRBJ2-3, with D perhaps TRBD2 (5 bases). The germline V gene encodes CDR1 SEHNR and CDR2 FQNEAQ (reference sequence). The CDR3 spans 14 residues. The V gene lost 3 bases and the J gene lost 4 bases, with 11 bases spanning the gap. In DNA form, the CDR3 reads TGTGCCAGCAGCTTCCGGGGTGACCCAGATACGCAGTATTTT. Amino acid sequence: CASSFRGDPDTQYF.

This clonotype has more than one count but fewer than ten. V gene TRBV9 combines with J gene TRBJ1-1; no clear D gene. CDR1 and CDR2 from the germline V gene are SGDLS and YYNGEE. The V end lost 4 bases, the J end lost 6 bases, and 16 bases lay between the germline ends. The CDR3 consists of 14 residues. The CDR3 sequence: CASSPAGGRPEAFF. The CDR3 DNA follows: TGTGCCAGCAGCCCGGCGGGAGGGCGCCCTGAAGCTTTCTTT.

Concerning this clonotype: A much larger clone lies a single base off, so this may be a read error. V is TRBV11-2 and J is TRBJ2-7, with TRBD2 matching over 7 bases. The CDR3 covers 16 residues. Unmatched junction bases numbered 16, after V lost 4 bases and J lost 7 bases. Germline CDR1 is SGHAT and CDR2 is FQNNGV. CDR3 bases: TGTGCCAGCAGCTCCCTTTTGCGGGAGAGGGGTCGGGAGCAGTACTTC. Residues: CASSSLLRERGREQYF.

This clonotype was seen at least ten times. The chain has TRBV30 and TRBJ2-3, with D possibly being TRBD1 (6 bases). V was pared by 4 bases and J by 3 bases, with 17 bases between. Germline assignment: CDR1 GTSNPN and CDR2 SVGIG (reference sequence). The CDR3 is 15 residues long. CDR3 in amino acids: CAWTIGGEITDTQYF. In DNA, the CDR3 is TGTGCCTGGACTATTGGGGGCGAGATTACAGATACGCAGTATTTT. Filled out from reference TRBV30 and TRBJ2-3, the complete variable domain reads SQTIHQWPATLVQPVGSPLSLECTVEGTSNPNLYWYRQAAGRGLQLLFYSVGIGQISSEVPQNLSASRPQDRQFILSSKKLLLSDSGFYLCAWTIGGEITDTQYFGPGTRLTVL.

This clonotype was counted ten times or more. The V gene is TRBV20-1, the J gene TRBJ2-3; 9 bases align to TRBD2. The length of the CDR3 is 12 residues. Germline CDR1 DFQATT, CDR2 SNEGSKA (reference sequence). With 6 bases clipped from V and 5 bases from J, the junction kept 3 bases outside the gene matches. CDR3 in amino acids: CSARLAVDTQYF. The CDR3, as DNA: TGCAGTGCGAGACTAGCGGTAGATACGCAGTATTTT.